This TCR beta chain was sequenced in a study of human T cells and chemical hapten exposure. The wider study: Each week of the approximately 23-week study, patients had diphenylcyclopropenone applied to the scalp.

There are a few counts of this clonotype. Its antigen is still unknown. Notes on the study in general: Alopecia affected the donors, so their immune response may differ from healthy people's. Clustering by CDR3 similarity yielded significantly more large clusters from expanded TCRs than controls.

Described time point: patch test 2, 6 weeks after DPC sensitization. The sample's treatment: therapeutic diphenylcyclopropenone sensitization with weekly scalp DPC. The study enrolled 18 to 70-year-old alopecia patients suitable for DPC. The V gene end was trimmed by 6 bases and the J gene end by 5 bases; junction bases not matched to a gene: 10. From germline, CDR1 is SNHLY and CDR2 FYNNEI. The CDR3 spans 15 residues. TCRdb recomputed calls from the RACE reads with MiXCR, one row per CDR3 protein. The data hold about 84,000 distinct CDR3 sequences, with around 9.3% observed a single time. Sequenced here: whole blood, sampled in connection with sensitization to the hapten diphenylcyclopropenone (DPC). This chain joins TRBV2 and TRBJ2-7; 10 bases fit TRBD2. The TCR comes from a woman between 50 and 59 years old with alopecia areata. Some clones in this sample may be carry-over from other donors' samples. The CDR3 loop is CASSTGASGSHEQYF. The CDR3, as DNA: TGTGCCAGCAGCACTGGGGCTAGCGGGAGCCACGAGCAGTACTTC.